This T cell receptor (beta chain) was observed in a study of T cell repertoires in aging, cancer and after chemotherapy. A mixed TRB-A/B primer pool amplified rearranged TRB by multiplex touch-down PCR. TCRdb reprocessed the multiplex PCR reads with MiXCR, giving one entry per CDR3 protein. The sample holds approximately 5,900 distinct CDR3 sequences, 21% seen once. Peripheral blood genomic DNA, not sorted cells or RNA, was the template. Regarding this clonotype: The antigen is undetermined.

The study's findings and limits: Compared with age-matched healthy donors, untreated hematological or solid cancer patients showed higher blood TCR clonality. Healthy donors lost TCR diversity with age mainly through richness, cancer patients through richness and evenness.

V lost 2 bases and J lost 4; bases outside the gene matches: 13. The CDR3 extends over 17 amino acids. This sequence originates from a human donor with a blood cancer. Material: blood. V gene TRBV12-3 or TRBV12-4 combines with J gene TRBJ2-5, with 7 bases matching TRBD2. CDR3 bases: TGTGCCAGCAGTTTATATGCCGCCGGCAGGGAGGGAGAGACCCAGTACTTC. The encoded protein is CASSLYAAGREGETQYF.